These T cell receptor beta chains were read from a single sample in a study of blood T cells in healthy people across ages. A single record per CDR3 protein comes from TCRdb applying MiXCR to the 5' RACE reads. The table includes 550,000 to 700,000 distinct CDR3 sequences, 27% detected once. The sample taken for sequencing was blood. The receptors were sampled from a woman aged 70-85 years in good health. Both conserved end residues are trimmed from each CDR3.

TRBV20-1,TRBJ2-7,SAMDRSSSYEQY
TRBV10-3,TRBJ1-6,AISESKSREPLH
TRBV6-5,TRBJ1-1,ANSYGNTEAF
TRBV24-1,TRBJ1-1,ATSGGGLEAF
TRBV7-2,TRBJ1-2,ASNLGSSYGYT
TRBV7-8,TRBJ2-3,ASSPSGGSNLFSTDTQY
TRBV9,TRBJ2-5,ASSGRGSGGTQY
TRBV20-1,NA,SARERTQYFLDATQY
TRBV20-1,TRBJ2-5,TGQRYQETQY
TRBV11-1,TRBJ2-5,ASSSYKDETQY
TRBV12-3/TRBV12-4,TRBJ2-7,ASSLPTDRVSPTYEQY
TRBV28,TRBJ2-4,ASRTLAGVNIQY
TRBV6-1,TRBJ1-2,ASSEWGQVNYGYT
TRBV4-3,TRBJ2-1,ASSQDPTPTSYNEQF
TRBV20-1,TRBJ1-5,SARKTGGPNQPQH
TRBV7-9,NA,ASTNHYEQY
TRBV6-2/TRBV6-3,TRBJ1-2,ASSYSPAGSYGYT
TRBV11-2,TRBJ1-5,ASSLESGYSNQPQH
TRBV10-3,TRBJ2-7,AISESTGMTYEQY
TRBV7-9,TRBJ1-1,ASIGGEGTSAF
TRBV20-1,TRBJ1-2,SAILTGLGNYGYT
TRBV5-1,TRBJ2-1,ASSLVADNEQF
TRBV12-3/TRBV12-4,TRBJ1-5,ASSGGGFFSNQPQH